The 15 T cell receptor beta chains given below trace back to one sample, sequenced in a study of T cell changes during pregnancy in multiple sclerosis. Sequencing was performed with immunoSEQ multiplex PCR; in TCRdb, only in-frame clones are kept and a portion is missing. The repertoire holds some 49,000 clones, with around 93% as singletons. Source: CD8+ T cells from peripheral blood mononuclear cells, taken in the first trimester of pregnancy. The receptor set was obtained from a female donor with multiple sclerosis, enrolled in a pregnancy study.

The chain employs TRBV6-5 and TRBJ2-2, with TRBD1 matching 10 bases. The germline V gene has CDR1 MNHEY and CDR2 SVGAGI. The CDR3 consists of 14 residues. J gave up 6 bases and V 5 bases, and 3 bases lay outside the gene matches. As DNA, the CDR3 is TGTGCCAGCAGTCATGGACAGGGGGCCGGGGAGCTGTTTTTT. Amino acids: CASSHGQGAGELFF.

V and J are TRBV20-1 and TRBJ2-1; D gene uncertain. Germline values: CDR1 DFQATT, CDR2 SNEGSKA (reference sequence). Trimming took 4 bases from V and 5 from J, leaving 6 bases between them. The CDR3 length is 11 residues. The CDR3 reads CSAIDNNEQFF. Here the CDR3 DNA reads TGCAGTGCTATTGACAACAATGAGCAGTTCTTC.

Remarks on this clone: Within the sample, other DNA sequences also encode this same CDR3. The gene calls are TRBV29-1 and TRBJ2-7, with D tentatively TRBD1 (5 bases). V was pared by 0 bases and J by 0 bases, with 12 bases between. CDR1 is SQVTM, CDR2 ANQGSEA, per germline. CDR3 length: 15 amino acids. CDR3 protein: CSVEDWQGSSYEQYF. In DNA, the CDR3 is TGCAGCGTTGAAGATTGGCAGGGTAGCTCCTACGAGCAGTACTTC.

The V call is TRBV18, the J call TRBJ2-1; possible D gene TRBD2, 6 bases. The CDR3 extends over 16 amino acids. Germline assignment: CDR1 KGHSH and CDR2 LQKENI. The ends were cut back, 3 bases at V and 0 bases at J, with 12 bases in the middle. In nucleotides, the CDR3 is TGTGCCAGCTCACCCCCCCCCGGGAGCTCCTACAATGAGCAGTTCTTC. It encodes CASSPPPGSSYNEQFF.

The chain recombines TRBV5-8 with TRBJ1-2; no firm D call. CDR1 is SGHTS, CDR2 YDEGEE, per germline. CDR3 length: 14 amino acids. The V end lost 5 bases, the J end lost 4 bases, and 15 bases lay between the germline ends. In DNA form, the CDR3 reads TGTGCCAGCAGTCCAGCGGCAGCAGCCTATGGCTACACCTTC. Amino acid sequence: CASSPAAAAYGYTF.

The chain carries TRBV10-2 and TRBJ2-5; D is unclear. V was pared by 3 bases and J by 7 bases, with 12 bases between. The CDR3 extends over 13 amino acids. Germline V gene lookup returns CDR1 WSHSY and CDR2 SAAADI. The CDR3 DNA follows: TGCGCCAGCAGTGATGGTGCGGTCGCGACCCAGTACTTC. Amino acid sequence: CASSDGAVATQYF.

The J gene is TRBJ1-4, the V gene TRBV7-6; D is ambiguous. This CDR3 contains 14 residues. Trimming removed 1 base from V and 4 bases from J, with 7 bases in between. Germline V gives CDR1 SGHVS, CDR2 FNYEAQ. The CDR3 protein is CASSLVSHNEKLFF. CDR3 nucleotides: TGTGCCAGCAGCTTAGTGAGCCATAATGAAAAACTGTTTTTT.

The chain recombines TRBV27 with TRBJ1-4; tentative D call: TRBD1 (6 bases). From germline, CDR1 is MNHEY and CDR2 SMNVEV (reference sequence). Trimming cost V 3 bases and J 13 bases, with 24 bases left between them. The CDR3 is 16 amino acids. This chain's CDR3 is CASSFSGGASPFGLFF. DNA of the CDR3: TGTGCCAGCAGTTTCTCCGGGGGGGCCAGCCCTTTTGGACTGTTTTTT.

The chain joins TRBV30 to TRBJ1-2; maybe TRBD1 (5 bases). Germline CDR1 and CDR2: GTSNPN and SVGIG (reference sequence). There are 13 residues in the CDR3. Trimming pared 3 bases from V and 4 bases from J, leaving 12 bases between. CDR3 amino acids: CAWSLQGPYGYTF. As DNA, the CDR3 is TGTGCCTGGAGCCTCCAGGGCCCCTATGGCTACACCTTC. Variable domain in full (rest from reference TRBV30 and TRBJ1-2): SQTIHQWPATLVQPVGSPLSLECTVEGTSNPNLYWYRQAAGRGLQLLFYSVGIGQISSEVPQNLSASRPQDRQFILSSKKLLLSDSGFYLCAWSLQGPYGYTFGSGTRLTVV.

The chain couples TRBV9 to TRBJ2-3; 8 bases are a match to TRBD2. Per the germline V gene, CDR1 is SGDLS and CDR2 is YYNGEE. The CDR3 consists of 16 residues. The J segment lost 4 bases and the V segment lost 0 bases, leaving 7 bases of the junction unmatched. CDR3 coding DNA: TGTGCCAGCAGCGTAGTCCCAGCGGGAGCGTCAGATACGCAGTATTTT. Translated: CASSVVPAGASDTQYF. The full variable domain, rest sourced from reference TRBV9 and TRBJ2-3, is DSGVTQTPKHLITATGQRVTLRCSPRSGDLSVYWYQQSLDQGLQFLIQYYNGEERAKGNILERFSAQQFPDLHSELNLSSLELGDSALYFCASSVVPAGASDTQYFGPGTRLTVL.

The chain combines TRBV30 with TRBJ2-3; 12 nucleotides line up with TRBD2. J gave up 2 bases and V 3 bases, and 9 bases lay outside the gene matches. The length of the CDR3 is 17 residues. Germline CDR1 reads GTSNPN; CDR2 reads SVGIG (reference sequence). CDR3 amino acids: CAWSPGLAGLYTDTQYF. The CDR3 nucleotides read TGTGCCTGGAGCCCCGGACTAGCGGGACTCTACACAGATACGCAGTATTTT.

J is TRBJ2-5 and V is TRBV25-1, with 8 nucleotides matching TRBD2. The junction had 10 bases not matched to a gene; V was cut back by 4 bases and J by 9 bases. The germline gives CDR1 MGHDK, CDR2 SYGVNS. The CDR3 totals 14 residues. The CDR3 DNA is TGTGCCAGCAGTGCGTTACCGGGACTAGTGGCCCAGTACTTC. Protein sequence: CASSALPGLVAQYF.

This chain's CDR3 is CASSLQGAESTDTQYF. DNA of the CDR3: TGTGCCAGCAGCTTACAGGGGGCTGAAAGCACAGATACGCAGTATTTT. This rearrangement joins TRBV7-9 to TRBJ2-3, with TRBD1 identical over 8 bases. The CDR3 is made up of 16 amino acids. Germline V gene sequence: CDR1 SEHNR, CDR2 FQNEAQ (reference sequence). The V and J ends lost 2 bases and 0 bases, in that order; junction bases with no gene match: 4.

CDR3 DNA: TGTGCCAGCTCCTGGACAGGGATCAATCAGCCCCAGCATTTT. The encoded protein is CASSWTGINQPQHF. The chain couples TRBV27 to TRBJ1-5, with 8 positions matching TRBD1. The CDR3 spans 14 residues. V was pared by 8 bases and J by 3 bases, with 6 bases of the junction left unmatched. Germline loops: CDR1 MNHEY, CDR2 SMNVEV (reference sequence).

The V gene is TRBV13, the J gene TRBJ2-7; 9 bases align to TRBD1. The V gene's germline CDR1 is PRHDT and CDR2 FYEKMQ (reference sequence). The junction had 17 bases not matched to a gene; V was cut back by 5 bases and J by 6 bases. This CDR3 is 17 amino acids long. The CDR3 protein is CASSGGGQGSPPLEQYF. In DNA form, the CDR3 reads TGTGCCAGCAGCGGGGGGGGACAGGGATCTCCCCCCCTCGAGCAGTACTTC.